This T cell receptor beta chain emerged from a study of blood T cells in healthy people across ages. A word on this clonotype: What it binds is not known.

Germline V gives CDR1 MNHNY, CDR2 SVGAGI (reference sequence). Trimming cost V 0 bases and J 5 bases, with 10 bases left between them. CDR3 length: 14 amino acids. Study conclusions and caveats: It was the long-lived donors that had more naive CD4+ cells and higher diversity than aged donors.

A sample-barcoded 5' primer and a J-beta primer mix were used in a second PCR of roughly 7 to 12 cycles. Each cDNA molecule carried a tag from a template-switch adaptor that contained 12 random nucleotides. TCRdb re-analysed the 5' RACE reads in MiXCR, keeping a single row per CDR3 protein. The profile covers around 1.1 million distinct CDR3 sequences, with 35% to 40% appearing a single time and around 14% taken by the ten largest. The sample comprised blood. The sequence came from a man aged 18 to 29 in good health. This chain uses TRBV6-6 with TRBJ2-5, with D possibly matching TRBD1 (6 bases). CDR3 in amino acids: CASSYSAGEETQYF. The CDR3 DNA follows: TGTGCCAGCAGTTACTCGGCAGGGGAGGAGACCCAGTACTTC.